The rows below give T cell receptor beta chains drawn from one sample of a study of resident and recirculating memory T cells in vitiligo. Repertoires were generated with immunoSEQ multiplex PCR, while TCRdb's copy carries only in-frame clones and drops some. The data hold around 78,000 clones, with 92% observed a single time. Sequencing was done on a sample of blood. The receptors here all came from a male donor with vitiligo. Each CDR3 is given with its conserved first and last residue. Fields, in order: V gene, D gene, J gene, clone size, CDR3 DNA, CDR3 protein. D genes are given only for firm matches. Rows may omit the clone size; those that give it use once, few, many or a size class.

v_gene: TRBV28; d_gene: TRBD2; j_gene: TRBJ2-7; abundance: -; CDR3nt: TGTGCCAGCGGAAACCGGGCTAGCGGGAGTTCCTACGAGCAGTACTTC; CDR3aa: CASGNRASGSSYEQYF
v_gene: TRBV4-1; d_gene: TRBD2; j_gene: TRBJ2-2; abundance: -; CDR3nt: TGCGCCAGCAGCCAGGGGAACATCGGACTAGCTGGGACCGGGGAGCTGTTTTTT; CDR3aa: CASSQGNIGLAGTGELFF
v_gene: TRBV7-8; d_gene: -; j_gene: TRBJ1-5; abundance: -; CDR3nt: TGTGCCAGCAGCTTACGGGTGCGGGGGGCCCCGGGGCCCCAGCATTTT; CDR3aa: CASSLRVRGAPGPQHF
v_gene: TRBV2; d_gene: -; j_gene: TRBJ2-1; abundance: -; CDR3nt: TGTGCCAGCGTCACAGGGCGTTCCAATGAGCAGTTCTTC; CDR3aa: CASVTGRSNEQFF
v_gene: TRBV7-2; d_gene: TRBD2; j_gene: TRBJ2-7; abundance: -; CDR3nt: TGTGCCAGCAGCACCTCTAGCGGAGTGTACGAGCAGTACTTC; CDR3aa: CASSTSSGVYEQYF
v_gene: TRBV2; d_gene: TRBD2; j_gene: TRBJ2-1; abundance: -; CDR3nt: TGTGCCAGCAGCATCGGCGGGAGTTCCCCAACTTACAATGAGCAGTTCTTC; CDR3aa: CASSIGGSSPTYNEQFF
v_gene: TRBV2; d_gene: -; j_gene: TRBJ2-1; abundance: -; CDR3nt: TGTGCCAGCAGTGAAGTGGGGGCTCCCTACAATGAGCAGTTCTTC; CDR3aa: CASSEVGAPYNEQFF
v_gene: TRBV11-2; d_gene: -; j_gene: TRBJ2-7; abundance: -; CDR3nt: TGTGCCAGCAGCTTAGGGGGCGGCGGGGCCTACGAGCAGTACTTC; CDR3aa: CASSLGGGGAYEQYF
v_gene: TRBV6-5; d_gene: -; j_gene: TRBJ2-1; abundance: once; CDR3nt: TGTGCCAGCATATATTCCAATGAGCAGTTCTTC; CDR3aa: CASIYSNEQFF
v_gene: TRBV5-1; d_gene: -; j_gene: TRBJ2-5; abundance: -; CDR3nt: TGCGCCAGCAGCTTGGTTCAGACAGCCCAAGAGACCCAGTACTTC; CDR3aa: CASSLVQTAQETQYF
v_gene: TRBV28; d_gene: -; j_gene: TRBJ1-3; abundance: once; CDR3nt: TGTGCCAGCGGATCTCCGGGATACCTCTCGGGAAACACCATATATTTT; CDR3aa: CASGSPGYLSGNTIYF
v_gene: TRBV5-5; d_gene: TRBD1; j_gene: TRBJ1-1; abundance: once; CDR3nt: TGTGCCAGCAGCTCCGGACAGGGGGTCTTAGAAGCTTTCTTT; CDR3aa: CASSSGQGVLEAFF
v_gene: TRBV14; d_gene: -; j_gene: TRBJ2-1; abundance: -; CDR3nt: TGTGCCAGCAGCCAAGATGACGGGAATGAGCAGTTCTTC; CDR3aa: CASSQDDGNEQFF
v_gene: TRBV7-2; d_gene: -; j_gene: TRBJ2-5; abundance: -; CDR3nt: TGTGCCAGCAGCCTAAGGAGCAGGGGTTGGGAGACCCAGTACTTC; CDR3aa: CASSLRSRGWETQYF
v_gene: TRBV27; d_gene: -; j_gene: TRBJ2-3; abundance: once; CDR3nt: TGTGCCAGCAGTTTAGAGGACAGAGCAGGGTCAGATACGCAGTATTTT; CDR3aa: CASSLEDRAGSDTQYF
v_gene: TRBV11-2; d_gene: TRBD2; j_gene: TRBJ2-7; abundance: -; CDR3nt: TGTGCCAGCAGCTTAGCTACTAGCGGGAGGAGCTACGAGCAGTACTTC; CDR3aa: CASSLATSGRSYEQYF
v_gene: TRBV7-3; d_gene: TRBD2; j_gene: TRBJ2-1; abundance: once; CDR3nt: TGTGCCAGCAGCTTATATTCAGCGGGAGGGCCTATTGAGCAGTTCTTC; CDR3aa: CASSLYSAGGPIEQFF
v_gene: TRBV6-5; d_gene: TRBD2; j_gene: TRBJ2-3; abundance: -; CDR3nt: TGTGCCAGCAGTCGCACTAGCGGGGTAACAGATACGCAGTATTTT; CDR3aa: CASSRTSGVTDTQYF
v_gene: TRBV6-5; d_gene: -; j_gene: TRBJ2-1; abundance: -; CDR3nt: TGTGCCAGCAGTCCGGGACTGGGATCTTACAATGAGCAGTTCTTC; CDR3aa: CASSPGLGSYNEQFF
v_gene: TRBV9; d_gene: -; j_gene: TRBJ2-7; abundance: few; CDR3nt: TGTGCCAGCAGCGTAGTTGGTGCTAGCTCCGAGCAGTACTTC; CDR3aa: CASSVVGASSEQYF
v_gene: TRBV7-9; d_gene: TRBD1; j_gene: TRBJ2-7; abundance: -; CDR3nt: TGTGCCAGCAGCTTGATGACCGGGACAGGGTTTTACGAGCAGTACTTC; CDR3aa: CASSLMTGTGFYEQYF
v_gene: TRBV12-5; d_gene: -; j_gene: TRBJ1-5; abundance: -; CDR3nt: TGTGCTAGTGGTTTGTGGTGGGCAGGGGAAAATCAGCCCCAGCATTTT; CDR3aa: CASGLWWAGENQPQHF
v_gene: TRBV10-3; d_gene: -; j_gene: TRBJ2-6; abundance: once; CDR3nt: TGTGCCTCCTCCCAGGGGTTTGGGGCCAACGTCCTGACTTTC; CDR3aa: CASSQGFGANVLTF
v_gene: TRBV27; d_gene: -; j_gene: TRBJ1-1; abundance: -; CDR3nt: TGTGCCAGCAGTGCCCTAAAACTAACGGGCACTGAAGCTTTCTTT; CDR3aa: CASSALKLTGTEAFF
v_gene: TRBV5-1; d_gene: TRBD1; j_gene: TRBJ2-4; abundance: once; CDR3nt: TGCGCCAGCAGCTCGCCGGACAGGGCCTCCTTAGCCAAAAACATTCAGTACTTC; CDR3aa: CASSSPDRASLAKNIQYF
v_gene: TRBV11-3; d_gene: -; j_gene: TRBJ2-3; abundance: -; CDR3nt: TGTGCCAGCAGCTTGCGAGACACAGATACGCAGTATTTT; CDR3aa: CASSLRDTDTQYF
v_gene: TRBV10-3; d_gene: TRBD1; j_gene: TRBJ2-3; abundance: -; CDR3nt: TGTGCCATCAGACCCGGACAGGGCTCGAGCACAGATACGCAGTATTTT; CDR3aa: CAIRPGQGSSTDTQYF
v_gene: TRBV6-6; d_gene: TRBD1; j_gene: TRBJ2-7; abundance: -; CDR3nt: TGTGCCAGCAGTGCCCCGGGACAGGGCCCCTACGAGCAGTACTTC; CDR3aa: CASSAPGQGPYEQYF
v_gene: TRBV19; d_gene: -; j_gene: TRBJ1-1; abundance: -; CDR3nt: TGTGCCAGTAGTATAGGACTGTTGAACACTGAAGCTTTCTTT; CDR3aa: CASSIGLLNTEAFF
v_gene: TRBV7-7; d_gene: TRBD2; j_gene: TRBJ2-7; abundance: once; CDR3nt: TGTGCCAGCGCCCCCGGGGCTAGCGGGCTGTACGAGCAGTACTTC; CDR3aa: CASAPGASGLYEQYF
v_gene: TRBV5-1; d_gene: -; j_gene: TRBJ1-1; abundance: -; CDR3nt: TGCGCCAGCAGCTTTGGGACGACGGGGGACACTGAAGCTTTCTTT; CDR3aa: CASSFGTTGDTEAFF
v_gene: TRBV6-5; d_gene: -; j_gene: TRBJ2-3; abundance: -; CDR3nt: TGTGCCAGCTTTAGCCATCTCACAGATACGCAGTATTTT; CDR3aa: CASFSHLTDTQYF
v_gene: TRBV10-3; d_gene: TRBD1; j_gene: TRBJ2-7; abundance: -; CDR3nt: TGTGCCATCAGTGGCCCCGGGACAGGGTCCTACGAGCAGTACTTC; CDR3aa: CAISGPGTGSYEQYF
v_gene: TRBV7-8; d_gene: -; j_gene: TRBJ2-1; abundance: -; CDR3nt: TGTGCCAGCAGCTTAGTTGGGACATCAGGATTCTACAATGAGCAGTTCTTC; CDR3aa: CASSLVGTSGFYNEQFF
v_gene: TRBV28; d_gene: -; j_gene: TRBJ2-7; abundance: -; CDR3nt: TGTGCCAGCAGTTTCCCTCACTCTACCTACGAGCAGTACTTC; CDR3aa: CASSFPHSTYEQYF
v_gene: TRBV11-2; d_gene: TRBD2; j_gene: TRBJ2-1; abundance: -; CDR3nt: TGTGCCAGCAGCTGGGGGGCGACTAGCGGGACCAATGAGCAGTTCTTC; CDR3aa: CASSWGATSGTNEQFF
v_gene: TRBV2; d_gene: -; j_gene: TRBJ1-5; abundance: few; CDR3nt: TGTGCCACCTCGGACAATCGAGTGTACCAGCCCCAGCATTTT; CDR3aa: CATSDNRVYQPQHF
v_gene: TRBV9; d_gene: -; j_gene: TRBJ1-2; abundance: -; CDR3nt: TGTGCCAGCAGCGTAGCCGGGCAGGGAAGTGGCTACACCTTC; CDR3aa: CASSVAGQGSGYTF
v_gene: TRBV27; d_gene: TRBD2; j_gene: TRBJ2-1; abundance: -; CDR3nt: TGTGCCAGCAGTTTATCGGAGGCGGGAGTCTACAATGAGCAGTTCTTC; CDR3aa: CASSLSEAGVYNEQFF
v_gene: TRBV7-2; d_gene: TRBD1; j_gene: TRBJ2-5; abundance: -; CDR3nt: TGTGCCAGCAGCTTCAGGGGGTCCCAAGAGACCCAGTACTTC; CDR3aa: CASSFRGSQETQYF
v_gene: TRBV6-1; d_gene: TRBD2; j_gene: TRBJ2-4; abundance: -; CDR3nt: TGTGCCAGCAGTGAACCCATCAGACTAGCTGTAGCCAAAAACATTCAGTACTTC; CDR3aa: CASSEPIRLAVAKNIQYF
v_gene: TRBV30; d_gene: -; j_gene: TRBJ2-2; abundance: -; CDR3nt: TGTGCCTGGACCAGGAACTTAGCCGGGGAGCTGTTTTTT; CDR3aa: CAWTRNLAGELFF
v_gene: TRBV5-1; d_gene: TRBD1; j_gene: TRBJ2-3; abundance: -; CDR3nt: TGCGCCAGCAGCTTCTCCTCCGGGACAGTCACAGATACGCAGTATTTT; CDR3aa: CASSFSSGTVTDTQYF
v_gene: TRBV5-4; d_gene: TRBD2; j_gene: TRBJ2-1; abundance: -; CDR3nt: TGTGCCAGCAGCCTGAAGACTAGCGTGACCTACAATGAGCAGTTCTTC; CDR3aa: CASSLKTSVTYNEQFF
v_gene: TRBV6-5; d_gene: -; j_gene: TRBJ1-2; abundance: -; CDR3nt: TGTGCCAGCAGCCCCGGGGGTGGTGGCTACACCTTC; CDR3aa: CASSPGGGGYTF
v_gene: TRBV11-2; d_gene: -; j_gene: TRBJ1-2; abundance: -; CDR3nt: TGTGCCAGCAGCTTAGTGGGGGGTATTGACTATGGCTACACCTTC; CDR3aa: CASSLVGGIDYGYTF
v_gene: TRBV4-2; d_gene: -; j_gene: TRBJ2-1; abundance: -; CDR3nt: TGTGCCAGCAGCAGAGGCGGAGGGTCCTACAATGAGCAGTTCTTC; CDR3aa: CASSRGGGSYNEQFF
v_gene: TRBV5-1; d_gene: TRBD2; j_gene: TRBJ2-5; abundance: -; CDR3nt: TGCGCCAGCACTTCGGGGACTAGCCCCACGGGTATCCAAGAGACCCAGTACTTC; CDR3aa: CASTSGTSPTGIQETQYF
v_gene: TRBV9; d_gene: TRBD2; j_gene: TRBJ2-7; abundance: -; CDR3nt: TGTGCCAGCAGCTCTAGCGGGAACTACGAGCAGTACTTC; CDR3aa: CASSSSGNYEQYF
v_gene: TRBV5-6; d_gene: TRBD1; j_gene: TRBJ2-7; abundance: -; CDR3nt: TGTGCCAGCAGCTGGACGGGACAGGGTGACGAATACGAGCAGTACTTC; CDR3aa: CASSWTGQGDEYEQYF
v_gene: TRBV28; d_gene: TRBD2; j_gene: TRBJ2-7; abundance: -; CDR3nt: TGTGCCAGCAGTTTATTACAACCGACTAGCGGGAGATATGGTTGGGTACGGTACTTC; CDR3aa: CASSLLQPTSGRYGWVRYF
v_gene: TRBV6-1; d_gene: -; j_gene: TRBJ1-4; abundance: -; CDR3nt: TGTGCCACCTCTCTCGGGGGGAGTCATGAAAAACTGTTTTTT; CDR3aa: CATSLGGSHEKLFF
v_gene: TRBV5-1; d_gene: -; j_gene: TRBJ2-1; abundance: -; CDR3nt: TGCGCCAGCAGCCCGGAGGTGGCAGGGGTCAATGAGCAGTTCTTC; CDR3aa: CASSPEVAGVNEQFF
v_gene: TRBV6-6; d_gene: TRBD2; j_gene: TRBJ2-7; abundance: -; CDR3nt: TGTGCCAGCAGTTCTCCCCTAGCGGGATCCTACGAGCAGTACTTC; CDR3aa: CASSSPLAGSYEQYF
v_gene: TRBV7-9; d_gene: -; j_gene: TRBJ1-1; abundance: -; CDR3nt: TGTGCCAGCAGCCCTACCGACAGAGTGAACACTGAAGCTTTCTTT; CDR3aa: CASSPTDRVNTEAFF
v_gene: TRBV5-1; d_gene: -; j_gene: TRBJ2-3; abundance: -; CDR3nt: TGCGCCAGCAGCTTGCAAGGGTTCCTGGGGGCCGATACGCAGTATTTT; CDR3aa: CASSLQGFLGADTQYF